Listed here is a single TCR beta chain. The data derive from a study of blood T cells in healthy people across ages. A J-beta primer mix and a sample-barcoded 5' primer were used in a second PCR of about 7 to 12 cycles. MiXCR, applied by TCRdb to the 5' RACE reads, yields one record per CDR3 protein. The sample lists roughly 1.5 million distinct CDR3 sequences; roughly 43% were seen once. Germline-derived CDR1 and CDR2 are DFQATT and SNEGSKA (reference sequence). V lost 6 bases to trimming and J lost 2 bases, with 9 bases between them. This CDR3 spans 12 amino acids. The chain joins TRBV20-1 to TRBJ2-3, with D unresolved. The clonotype was recovered from a woman aged 18-30 years in good health. Sequencing used blood. The CDR3 spells CSAWDFTDTQYF. The DNA for the CDR3 is TGCAGTGCGTGGGATTTCACAGATACGCAGTATTTT.